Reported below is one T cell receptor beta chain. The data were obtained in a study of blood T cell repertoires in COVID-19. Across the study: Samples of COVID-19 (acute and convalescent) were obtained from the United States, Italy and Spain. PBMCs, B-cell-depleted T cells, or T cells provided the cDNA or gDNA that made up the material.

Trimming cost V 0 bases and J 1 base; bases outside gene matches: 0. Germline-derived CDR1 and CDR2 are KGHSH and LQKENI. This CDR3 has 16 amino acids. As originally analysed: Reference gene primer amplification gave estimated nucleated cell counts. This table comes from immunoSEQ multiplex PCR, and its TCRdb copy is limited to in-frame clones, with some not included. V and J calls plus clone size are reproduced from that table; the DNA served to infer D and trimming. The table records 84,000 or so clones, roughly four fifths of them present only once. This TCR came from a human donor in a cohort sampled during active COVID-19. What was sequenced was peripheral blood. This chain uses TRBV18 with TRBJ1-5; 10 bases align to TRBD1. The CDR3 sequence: CASSPPDRGSNQPQHF. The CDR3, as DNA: TGTGCCAGCTCACCACCGGACAGGGGGAGCAATCAGCCCCAGCATTTT.